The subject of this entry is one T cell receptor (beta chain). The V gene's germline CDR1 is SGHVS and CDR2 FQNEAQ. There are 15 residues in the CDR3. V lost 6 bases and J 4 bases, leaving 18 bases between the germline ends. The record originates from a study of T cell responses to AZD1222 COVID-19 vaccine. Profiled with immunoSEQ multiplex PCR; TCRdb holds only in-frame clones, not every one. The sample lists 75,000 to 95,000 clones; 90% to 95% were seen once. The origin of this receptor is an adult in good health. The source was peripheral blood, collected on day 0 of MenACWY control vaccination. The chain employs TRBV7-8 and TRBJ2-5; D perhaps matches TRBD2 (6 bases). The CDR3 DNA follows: TGTGCCAGCAGTCCAAGGACTATATCGGGAGAGACCCAGTACTTC. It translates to CASSPRTISGETQYF. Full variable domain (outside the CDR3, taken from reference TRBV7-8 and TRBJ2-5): GAGVSQSPRYKVAKRGQDVALRCDPISGHVSLFWYQQALGQGPEFLTYFQNEAQLDKSGLPSDRFFAERPEGSVSTLKIQRTQQEDSAVYLCASSPRTISGETQYFGPGTRLLVL.